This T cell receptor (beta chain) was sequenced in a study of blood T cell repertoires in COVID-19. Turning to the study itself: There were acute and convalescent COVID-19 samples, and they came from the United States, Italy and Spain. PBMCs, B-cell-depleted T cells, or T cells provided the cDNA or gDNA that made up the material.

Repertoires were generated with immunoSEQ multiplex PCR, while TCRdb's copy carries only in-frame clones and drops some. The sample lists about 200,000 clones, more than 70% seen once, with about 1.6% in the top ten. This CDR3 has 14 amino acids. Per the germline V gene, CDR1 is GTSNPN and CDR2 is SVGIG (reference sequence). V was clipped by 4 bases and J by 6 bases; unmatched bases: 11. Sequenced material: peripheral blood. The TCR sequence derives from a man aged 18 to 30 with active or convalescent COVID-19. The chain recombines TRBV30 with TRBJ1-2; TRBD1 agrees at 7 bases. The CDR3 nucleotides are TGTGCCTGGACCAGAGGACAGGAAATAGATGGCTACACCTTC. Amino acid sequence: CAWTRGQEIDGYTF.